Sequencing of this TCR beta chain was carried out in a study of cytomegalovirus exposure and HLA in healthy donors. The CDR3 contains 13 residues. The germline V gene has CDR1 MRHNA and CDR2 SNTAGT. V was cut by 6 bases and J by 1 base, with 7 bases left in between. Overall study findings and caveats: Beyond CMV serostatus, there was no information to go on about immune exposure.

A remark on this clone: What it binds is not known.

With 60 Vbeta and 13 Jbeta primers, the PCR was carried out. The method was immunoSEQ multiplex PCR; TCRdb's version includes in-frame clones alone and lacks a portion of them. This sample yields about 130,000 clones, of which approximately 80% are seen a single time; approximately 3.8% belongs to the top ten. This TCR was sampled from a man aged 35 to 55 in good health and CMV-seronegative. The chain employs TRBV6-4 and TRBJ1-3; D unclear. The sample taken for sequencing was PBMCs. Written as DNA, the CDR3 is TGTGCCAGCAGCTCCCTATCTGGAAACACCATATATTTT. Its translation: CASSSLSGNTIYF.